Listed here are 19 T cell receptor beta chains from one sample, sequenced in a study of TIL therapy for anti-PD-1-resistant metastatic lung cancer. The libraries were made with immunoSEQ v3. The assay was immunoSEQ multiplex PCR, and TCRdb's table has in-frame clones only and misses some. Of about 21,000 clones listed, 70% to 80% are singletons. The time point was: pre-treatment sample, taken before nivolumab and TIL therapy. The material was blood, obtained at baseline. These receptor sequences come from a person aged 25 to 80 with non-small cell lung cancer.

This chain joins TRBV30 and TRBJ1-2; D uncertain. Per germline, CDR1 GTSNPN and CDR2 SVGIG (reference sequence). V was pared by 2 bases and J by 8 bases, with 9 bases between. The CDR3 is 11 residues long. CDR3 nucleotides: TGTGCCTGGAGTAGACTCCGGGGCTACACCTTC. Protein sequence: CAWSRLRGYTF.

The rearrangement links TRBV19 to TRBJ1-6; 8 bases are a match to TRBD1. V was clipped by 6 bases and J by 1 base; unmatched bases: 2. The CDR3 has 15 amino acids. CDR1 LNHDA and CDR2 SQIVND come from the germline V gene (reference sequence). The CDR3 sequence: CASSRGPSYNSPLHF. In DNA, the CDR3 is TGTGCCAGTAGCAGGGGGCCTTCCTATAATTCACCCCTCCACTTT.

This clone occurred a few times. The CDR3 nucleotides are TGTGCCTGGAGTGATAGGGCAGTGAAGACCCAGTACTTC. This codes for CAWSDRAVKTQYF. The rearrangement uses TRBV30 and TRBJ2-5; D gene unclear. Germline CDR1 GTSNPN, CDR2 SVGIG (reference sequence). There are 13 residues in the CDR3. The V gene lost 1 base and the J gene lost 6 bases, with 12 bases spanning the gap.

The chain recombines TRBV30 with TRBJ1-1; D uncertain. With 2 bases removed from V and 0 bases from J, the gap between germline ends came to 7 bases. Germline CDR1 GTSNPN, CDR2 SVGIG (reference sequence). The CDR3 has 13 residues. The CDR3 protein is CAWSKGLNTEAFF. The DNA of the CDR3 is TGTGCCTGGAGTAAAGGGCTGAACACTGAAGCTTTCTTT. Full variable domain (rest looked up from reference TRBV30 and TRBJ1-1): SQTIHQWPATLVQPVGSPLSLECTVEGTSNPNLYWYRQAAGRGLQLLFYSVGIGQISSEVPQNLSASRPQDRQFILSSKKLLLSDSGFYLCAWSKGLNTEAFFGQGTRLTVV.

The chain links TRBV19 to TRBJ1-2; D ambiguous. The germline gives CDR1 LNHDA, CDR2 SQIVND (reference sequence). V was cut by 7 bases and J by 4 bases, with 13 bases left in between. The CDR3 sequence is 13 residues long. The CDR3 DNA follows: TGTGCCAGTACTCGGGCAGCACCCTATGGCTACACCTTC. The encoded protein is CASTRAAPYGYTF.

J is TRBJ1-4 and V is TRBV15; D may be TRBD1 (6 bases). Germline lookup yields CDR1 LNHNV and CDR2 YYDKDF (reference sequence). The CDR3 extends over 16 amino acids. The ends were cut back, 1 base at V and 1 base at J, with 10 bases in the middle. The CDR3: CATSRATGQTNEKLFF. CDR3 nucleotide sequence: TGTGCCACCAGCAGAGCCACAGGGCAAACTAATGAAAAACTGTTTTTT.

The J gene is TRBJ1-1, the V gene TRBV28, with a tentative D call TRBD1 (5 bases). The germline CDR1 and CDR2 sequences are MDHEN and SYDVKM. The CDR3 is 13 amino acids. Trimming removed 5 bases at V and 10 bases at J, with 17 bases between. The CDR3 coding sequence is TGTGCCAGCAGTGTCACCCAGGGTTTTGTAGCTTTCTTT. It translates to CASSVTQGFVAFF.

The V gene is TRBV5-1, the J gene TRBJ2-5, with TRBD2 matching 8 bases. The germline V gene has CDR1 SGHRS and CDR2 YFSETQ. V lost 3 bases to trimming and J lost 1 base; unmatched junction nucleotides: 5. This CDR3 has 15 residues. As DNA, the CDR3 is TGCGCCAGCAGCTCATATCGGGGGGGCCAAGAGACCCAGTACTTC. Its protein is CASSSYRGGQETQYF.

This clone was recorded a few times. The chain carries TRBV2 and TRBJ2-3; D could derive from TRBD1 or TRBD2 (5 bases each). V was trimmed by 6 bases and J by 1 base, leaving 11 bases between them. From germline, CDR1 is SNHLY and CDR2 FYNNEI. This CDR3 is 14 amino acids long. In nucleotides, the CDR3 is TGTGCCAGCAGGAGGGAAGGGGGCACAGATACGCAGTATTTT. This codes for CASRREGGTDTQYF. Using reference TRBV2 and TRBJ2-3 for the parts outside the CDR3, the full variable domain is EPEVTQTPSHQVTQMGQEVILRCVPISNHLYFYWYRQILGQKVEFLVSFYNNEISEKSEIFDDQFSVERPDGSNFTLKIRSTKLEDSAMYFCASRREGGTDTQYFGPGTRLTVL.

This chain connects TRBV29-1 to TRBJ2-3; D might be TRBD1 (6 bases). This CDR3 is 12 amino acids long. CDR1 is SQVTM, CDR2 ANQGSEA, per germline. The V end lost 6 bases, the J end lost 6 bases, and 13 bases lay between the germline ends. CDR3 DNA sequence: TGCAGCGTAGATAGACAGGCTGATACGCAGTATTTT. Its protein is CSVDRQADTQYF.

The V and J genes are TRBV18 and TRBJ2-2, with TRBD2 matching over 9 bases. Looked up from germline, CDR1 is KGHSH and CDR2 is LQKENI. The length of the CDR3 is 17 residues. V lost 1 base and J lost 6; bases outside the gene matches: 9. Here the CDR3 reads CASSPRLPSGIPGELFF. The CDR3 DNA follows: TGTGCCAGCTCACCACGTCTGCCTAGCGGGATCCCCGGGGAGCTGTTTTTT.

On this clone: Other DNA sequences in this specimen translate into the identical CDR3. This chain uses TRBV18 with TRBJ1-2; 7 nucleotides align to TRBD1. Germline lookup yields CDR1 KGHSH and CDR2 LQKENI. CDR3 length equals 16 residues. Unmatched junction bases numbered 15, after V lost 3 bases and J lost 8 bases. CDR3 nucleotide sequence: TGTGCCAGCTCACCGCCGGGACAGCCGGGGGGCCGAGGCTACACCTTC. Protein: CASSPPGQPGGRGYTF.

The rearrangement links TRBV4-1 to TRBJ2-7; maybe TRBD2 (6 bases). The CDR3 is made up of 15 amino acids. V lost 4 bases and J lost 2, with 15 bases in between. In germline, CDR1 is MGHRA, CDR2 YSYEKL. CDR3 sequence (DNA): TGCGCCAGCAGCCTAATAGCGGTCCTTACCTACGAGCAGTACTTC. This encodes CASSLIAVLTYEQYF.

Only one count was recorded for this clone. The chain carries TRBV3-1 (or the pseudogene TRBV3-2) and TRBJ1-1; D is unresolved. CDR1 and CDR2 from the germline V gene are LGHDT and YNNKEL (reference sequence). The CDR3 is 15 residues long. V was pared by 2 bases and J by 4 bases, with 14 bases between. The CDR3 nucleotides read TGTGCCAGCAGCCAACGCCACCGGTTGGGCACTGAAGCTTTCTTT. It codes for CASSQRHRLGTEAFF.

The CDR3 DNA reads TGTGCCAGCAGCCGTGGACGGGGACTAGTAGATACGCAGTATTTT. Protein product: CASSRGRGLVDTQYF. V and J are TRBV28 and TRBJ2-3, with 8 positions matching TRBD2. The CDR3 contains 15 residues. V was pared by 6 bases and J by 5 bases, with 10 bases of the junction left unmatched. Germline CDR1 and CDR2: MDHEN and SYDVKM.

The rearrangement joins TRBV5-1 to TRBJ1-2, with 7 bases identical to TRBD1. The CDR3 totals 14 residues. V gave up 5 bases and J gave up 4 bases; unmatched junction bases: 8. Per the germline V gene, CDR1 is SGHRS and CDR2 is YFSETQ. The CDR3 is CASRADRSSYGYTF. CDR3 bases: TGCGCCAGCAGAGCGGACAGGAGTTCCTATGGCTACACCTTC. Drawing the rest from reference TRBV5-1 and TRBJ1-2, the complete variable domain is KAGVTQTPRYLIKTRGQQVTLSCSPISGHRSVSWYQQTPGQGLQFLFEYFSETQRNKGNFPGRFSGRQFSNSRSEMNVSTLELGDSALYLCASRADRSSYGYTFGSGTRLTVV.

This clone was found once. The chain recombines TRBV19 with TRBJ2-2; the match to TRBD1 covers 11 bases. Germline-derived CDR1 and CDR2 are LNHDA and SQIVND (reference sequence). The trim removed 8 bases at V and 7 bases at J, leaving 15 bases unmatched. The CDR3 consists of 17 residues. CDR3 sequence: CASRRRGQGVIGGELFF. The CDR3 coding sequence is TGTGCCAGTCGACGCCGGGGACAGGGGGTTATCGGCGGGGAGCTGTTTTTT. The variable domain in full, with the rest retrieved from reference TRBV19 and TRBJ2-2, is DGGITQSPKYLFRKEGQNVTLSCEQNLNHDAMYWYRQDPGQGLRLIYYSQIVNDFQKGDIAEGYSVSREKKESFPLTVTSAQKNPTAFYLCASRRRGQGVIGGELFFGEGSRLTVL.

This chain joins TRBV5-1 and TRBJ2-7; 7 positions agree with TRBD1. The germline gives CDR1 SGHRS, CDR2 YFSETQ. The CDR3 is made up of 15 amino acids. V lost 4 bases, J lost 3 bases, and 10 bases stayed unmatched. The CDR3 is CASSPRTGYVYEQYF. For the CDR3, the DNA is TGCGCCAGCAGCCCCCGGACAGGATACGTCTACGAGCAGTACTTC.

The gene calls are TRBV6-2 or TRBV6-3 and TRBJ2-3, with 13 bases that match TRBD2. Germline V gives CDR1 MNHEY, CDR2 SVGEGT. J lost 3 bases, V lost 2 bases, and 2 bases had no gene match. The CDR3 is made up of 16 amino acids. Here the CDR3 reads CASSYRLAGGTDTQYF. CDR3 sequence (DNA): TGTGCCAGCAGTTACCGACTAGCGGGGGGAACAGATACGCAGTATTTT.